This T cell receptor beta chain stems from a study of response to subunit inactivated influenza vaccine. CDR3 length: 12 amino acids. V dropped 5 bases and J dropped 8 bases, with 12 bases sitting between them. Each CDR3 protein is one row after TCRdb ran MiXCR on the RT-PCR reads. The sample holds around 600,000 distinct CDR3 sequences, about 11% seen once. These same records also appear under a second study, on T cells expressing NK-cell markers. From that second work: In generating TCR beta cDNA, 5'RACE template switching with UMIs was used. Seven of the eight sequenced donors were classified as HCMV-seropositive, and one was classified as seronegative. These clonotypes additionally ranked first within the CD3+CD56-NKG2C+ fraction of a few donors. The study left the HCMV specificity of expanded NKG2C+ T cell clones unresolved.

The receptor comes from a man in his forties or fifties who received an inactivated influenza vaccine. V and J are TRBV12-3 or TRBV12-4 and TRBJ1-2; no firm D call. Sequenced here: PBMCs from blood, sampled on the day of vaccination. The CDR3 sequence is CASSPSLGGYTF. In DNA, the CDR3 is TGTGCCAGCAGTCCATCCCTAGGGGGCTACACCTTC.